Included here is one T cell receptor (beta chain) sequence, with context. Its specificity is not known. Described time point: patch test 2, 6 weeks after DPC sensitization. Treatment indicated: therapeutic diphenylcyclopropenone sensitization with weekly scalp DPC. Sample donors consisted of patients with alopecia, aged 18 to 70 years, who were suitable for DPC. In the original processing: A typical sample had around 96,000 TCRs, with roughly 23,224 to 690,600 overall. MiXCR, run by TCRdb on the RACE reads, gives a single entry per CDR3 protein. TCRdb, not the authors, supplied the V and J calls. Of approximately 350,000 distinct CDR3 sequences in the sample, just under 6.5% were seen once. The sample belongs to a study of human T cells and chemical hapten exposure. The CDR3 totals 13 residues. CDR1 is MDHEN, CDR2 SYDVKM, per germline. The germline V and J ends were trimmed by 11 bases and 1 base, with 15 bases remaining between them.

Findings and limits, study-wide: Expanded TCRs made up significantly more big CDR3 similarity clusters than controls did.

The rearrangement uses TRBV28 and TRBJ2-7, with D perhaps given as TRBD1 or TRBD2 (5 bases each). The specimen comprised whole blood, sampled in connection with sensitization to the hapten diphenylcyclopropenone (DPC). The sequence came from a young woman with alopecia areata. Some clones in this sample may be carry-over from other donors' samples. In DNA form, the CDR3 reads TGTGCCGCAGGAAGGGACGGATCCTACGAGCAGTACTTC. Translating it yields CAAGRDGSYEQYF.